Given below is one T cell receptor (beta chain) in context. The antigen is unknown. This specimen belongs to a study of T cell responses to AZD1222 COVID-19 vaccine. Study-level results: Spike was spanned by vaccine-associated CD4 TCRs, with dominance at 160-218 and 743-854. Of spike-specific TCRs, nearly half reportedly target regions left unmutated in variants.

Repertoires were generated with immunoSEQ multiplex PCR, while TCRdb's copy carries only in-frame clones and drops some. The sample yields 150,000 or so clones, 85% to 90% seen once. V was pared by 1 base and J by 6 bases, with 10 bases between. The CDR3 totals 12 residues. Germline V lookup: CDR1 SQVTM, CDR2 ANQGSEA. The specimen was peripheral blood, collected on day 0 of AZD1222 vaccination. The clonotype was recovered from an adult in good health. The chain uses TRBV29-1 and TRBJ2-7, with D possibly TRBD2 on 5 matching bases. The DNA of the CDR3 is TGCAGCGTTGAAGCGGGGATCAGCGAGCAGTACTTC. Encoded protein: CSVEAGISEQYF.